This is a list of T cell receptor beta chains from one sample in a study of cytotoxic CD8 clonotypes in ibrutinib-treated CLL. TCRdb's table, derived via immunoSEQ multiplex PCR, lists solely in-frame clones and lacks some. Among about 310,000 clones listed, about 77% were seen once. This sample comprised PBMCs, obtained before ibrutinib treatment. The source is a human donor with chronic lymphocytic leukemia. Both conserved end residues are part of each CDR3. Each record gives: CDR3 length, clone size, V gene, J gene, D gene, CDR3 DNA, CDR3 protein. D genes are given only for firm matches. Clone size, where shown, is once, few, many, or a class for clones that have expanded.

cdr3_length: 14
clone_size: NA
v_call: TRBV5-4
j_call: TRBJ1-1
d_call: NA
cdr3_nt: TGTGCCAGCAGCCGGGGCGGGGTAAGGGTTGAAGCTTTCTTT
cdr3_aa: CASSRGGVRVEAFF

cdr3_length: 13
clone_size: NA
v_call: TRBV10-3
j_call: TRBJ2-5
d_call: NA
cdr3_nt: TGTGCCATCGGAGGGACAGAAGAAGAGACCCAGTACTTC
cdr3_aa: CAIGGTEEETQYF

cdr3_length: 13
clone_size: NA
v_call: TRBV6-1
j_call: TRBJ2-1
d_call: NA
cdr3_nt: TGTGCCAGCAGGGTGGGAGGGGGCAATGAGCAGTTCTTC
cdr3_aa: CASRVGGGNEQFF

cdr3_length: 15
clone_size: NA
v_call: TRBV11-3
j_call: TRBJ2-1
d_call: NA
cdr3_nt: TGTGCCAGCAGCCCCCAGAGGAGCTCCTACAATGAGCAGTTCTTC
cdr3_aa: CASSPQRSSYNEQFF

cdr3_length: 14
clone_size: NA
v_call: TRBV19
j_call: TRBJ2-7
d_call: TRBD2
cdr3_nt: TGTGCCAGTAGTATGTTAGCGGGAGACTACGAGCAGTACTTC
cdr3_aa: CASSMLAGDYEQYF

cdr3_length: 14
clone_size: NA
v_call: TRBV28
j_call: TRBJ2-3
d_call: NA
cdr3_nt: TGTGCCAGCACTTGGACAGTCAGCACAGATACGCAGTATTTT
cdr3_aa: CASTWTVSTDTQYF

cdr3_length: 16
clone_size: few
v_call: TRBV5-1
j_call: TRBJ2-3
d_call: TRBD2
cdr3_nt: TGCGCCAGCAGCACGGGGACTAGCGGACTCACAGATACGCAGTATTTT
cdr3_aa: CASSTGTSGLTDTQYF

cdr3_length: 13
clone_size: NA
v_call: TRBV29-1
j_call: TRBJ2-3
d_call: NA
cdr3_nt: TGCTCCGGGCAGGACGGCGCCACAGATACGCAGTATTTT
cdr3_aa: CSGQDGATDTQYF

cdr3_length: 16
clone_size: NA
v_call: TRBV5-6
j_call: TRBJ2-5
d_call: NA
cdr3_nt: TGTGCCAGCAGCTCAGTCGGGACCCTAACTGGGGAGACCCAGTACTTC
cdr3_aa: CASSSVGTLTGETQYF

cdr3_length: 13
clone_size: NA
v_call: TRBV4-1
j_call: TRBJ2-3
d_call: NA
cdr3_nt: TGCGCCAGCAGCCAAGTCTTCGCAGATACGCAGTATTTT
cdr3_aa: CASSQVFADTQYF

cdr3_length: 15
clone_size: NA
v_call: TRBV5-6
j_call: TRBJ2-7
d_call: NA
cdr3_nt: TGTGCCAGCAGCAAGTTGGCACAGGGACCTAACGAGCAGTACTTC
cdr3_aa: CASSKLAQGPNEQYF

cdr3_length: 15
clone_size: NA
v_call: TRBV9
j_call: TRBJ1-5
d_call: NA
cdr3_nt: TGTGCCAGCAGCGTAGAGGGGGTCCCCAATCAGCCCCAGCATTTT
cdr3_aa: CASSVEGVPNQPQHF

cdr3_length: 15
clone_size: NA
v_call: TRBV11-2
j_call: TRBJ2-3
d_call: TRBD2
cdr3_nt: TGTGCCAGCAGGCGGACTAGCGGGATCACAGATACGCAGTATTTT
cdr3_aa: CASRRTSGITDTQYF

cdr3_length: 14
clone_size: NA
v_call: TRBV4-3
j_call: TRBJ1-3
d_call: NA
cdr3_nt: TGCGCCAGCAGCGGGGCTTTCAGTGGAAACACCATATATTTT
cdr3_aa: CASSGAFSGNTIYF

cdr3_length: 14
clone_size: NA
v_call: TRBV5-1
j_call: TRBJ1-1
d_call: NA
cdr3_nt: TGCGCCAGCAGCCCGGACAGAGAACACACTGAAGCTTTCTTT
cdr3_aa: CASSPDREHTEAFF

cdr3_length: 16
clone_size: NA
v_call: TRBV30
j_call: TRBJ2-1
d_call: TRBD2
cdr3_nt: TGTGCCTGGAATTCGGGAGGGCCTGTGTCCTACAATGAGCAGTTCTTC
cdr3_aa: CAWNSGGPVSYNEQFF

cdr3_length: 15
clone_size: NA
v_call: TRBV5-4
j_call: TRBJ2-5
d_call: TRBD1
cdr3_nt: TGTGCCAGCAGCGCCCCTACAGGGGGAGGAGAGACCCAGTACTTC
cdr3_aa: CASSAPTGGGETQYF

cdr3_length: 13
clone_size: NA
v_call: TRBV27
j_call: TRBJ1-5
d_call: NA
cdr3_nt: TGTGCCAGCAGTTTGTCCAGTCTCGTGCCCCAGCATTTT
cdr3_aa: CASSLSSLVPQHF

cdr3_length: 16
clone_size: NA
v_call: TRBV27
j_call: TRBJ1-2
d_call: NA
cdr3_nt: TGTGCCAGCAGTTTCGGAGCGGGGGGCAGTTGGCATGGCTACACCTTC
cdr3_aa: CASSFGAGGSWHGYTF

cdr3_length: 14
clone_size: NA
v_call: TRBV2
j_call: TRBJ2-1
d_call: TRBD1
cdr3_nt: TGTGCCAGCAAACCGGGACAGGTCGTCAATGAGCAGTTCTTC
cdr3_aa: CASKPGQVVNEQFF

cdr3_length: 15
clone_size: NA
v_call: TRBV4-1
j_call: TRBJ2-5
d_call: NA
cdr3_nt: TGCGCCAGCAGCCAAGTATATGGGAGATCGGAGACCCAGTACTTC
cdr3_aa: CASSQVYGRSETQYF

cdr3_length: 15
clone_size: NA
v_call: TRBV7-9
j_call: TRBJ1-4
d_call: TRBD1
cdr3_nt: TGTGCCAGCAGCCAAAGACAGGGTCTTAATGAAAAACTGTTTTTT
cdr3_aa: CASSQRQGLNEKLFF

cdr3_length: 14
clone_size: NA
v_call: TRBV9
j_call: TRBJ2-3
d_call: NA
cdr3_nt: TGTGCCAGCAGCGTCCGGGCTAAGGAAGATACGCAGTATTTT
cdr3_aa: CASSVRAKEDTQYF

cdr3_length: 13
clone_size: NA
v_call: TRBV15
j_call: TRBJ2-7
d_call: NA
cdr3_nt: TGTGCCACTAACTGGGGCGGAGGGGACGAGCAGTACTTC
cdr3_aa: CATNWGGGDEQYF

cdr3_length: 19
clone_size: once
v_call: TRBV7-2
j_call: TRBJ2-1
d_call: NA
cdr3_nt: TGTGCCAGCAGCTCACCCAGACATGTCGCTAGCTATTCCTACAATGAGCAGTTCTTC
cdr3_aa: CASSSPRHVASYSYNEQFF

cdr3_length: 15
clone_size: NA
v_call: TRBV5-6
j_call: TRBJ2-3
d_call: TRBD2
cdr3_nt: TGTGCCAGCAGCTTGGCGGGAGGGATCACAGATACGCAGTATTTT
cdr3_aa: CASSLAGGITDTQYF

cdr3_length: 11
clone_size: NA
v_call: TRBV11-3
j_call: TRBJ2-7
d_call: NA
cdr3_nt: TGTGCCAGCAGCGATGCCTACGAGCAGTACTTC
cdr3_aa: CASSDAYEQYF

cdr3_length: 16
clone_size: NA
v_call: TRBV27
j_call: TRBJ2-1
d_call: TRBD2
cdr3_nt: TGTGCCAGCAGTTCCCTAGCGGGAGGGTCCTACAATGAGCAGTTCTTC
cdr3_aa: CASSSLAGGSYNEQFF

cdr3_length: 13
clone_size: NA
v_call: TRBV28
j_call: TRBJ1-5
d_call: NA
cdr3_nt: TGTGCCAGCAGTTTCCGGATCAATCAGCCCCAGCATTTT
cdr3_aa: CASSFRINQPQHF

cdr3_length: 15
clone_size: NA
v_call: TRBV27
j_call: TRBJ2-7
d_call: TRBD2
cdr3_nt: TGTGCCAGCAGGCGTAGCGGGGGAAGCTCCTACGAGCAGTACTTC
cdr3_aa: CASRRSGGSSYEQYF

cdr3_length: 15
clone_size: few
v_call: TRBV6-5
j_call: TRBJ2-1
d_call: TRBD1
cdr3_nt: TGTGCCAGCAGACCTACAGGGGGAAGTGGGAATGAGCAGTTCTTC
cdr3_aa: CASRPTGGSGNEQFF

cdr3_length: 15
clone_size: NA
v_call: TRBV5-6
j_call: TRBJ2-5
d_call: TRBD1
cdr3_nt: TGTGCCAGCAGCCCAACCTCAGGGGGTGGAGAGACCCAGTACTTC
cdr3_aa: CASSPTSGGGETQYF

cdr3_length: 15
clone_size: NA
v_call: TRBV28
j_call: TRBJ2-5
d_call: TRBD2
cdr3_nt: TGTGCCAGCAGTTCGCGGGGGGGCTTGGAAGAGACCCAGTACTTC
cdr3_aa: CASSSRGGLEETQYF

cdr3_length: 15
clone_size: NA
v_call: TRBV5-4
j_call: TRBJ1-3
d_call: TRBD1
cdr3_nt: TGTGCCAGCAGCCTACGGACAGGCATTGGAAACACCATATATTTT
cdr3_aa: CASSLRTGIGNTIYF

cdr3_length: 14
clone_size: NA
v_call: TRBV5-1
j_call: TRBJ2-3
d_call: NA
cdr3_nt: TGCGCCAGCAGCTTGCTGGGAACAACAGATACGCAGTATTTT
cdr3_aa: CASSLLGTTDTQYF